The clone carrying this T cell receptor (beta chain) was counted many times. What it binds is not known. This sample is part of a study of blood T cells in healthy people across ages. Overall study context: Template switching picked up about one barcoded beta molecule for each two T cells.

Study-level findings and limits: Whereas aged donors had fewer naive CD4+ cells, long-lived donors had more of them and higher diversity. CMV status of donors was unknown, possibly confounding expanded clonotype changes.

Sample-barcoded 5' priming and a J-beta primer mix drove a second PCR of roughly 6 to 12 cycles. Every sample returned 2.5 million or more CDR3-containing paired-end reads. One entry per CDR3 protein results from TCRdb running MiXCR on the 5' RACE reads. The data hold hundreds of thousands of distinct CDR3 sequences, with around 21% observed a single time. Sequenced: blood. The TCR was taken from a man in his 70s in good health.

The chain's CDR3 is CASSFDWEQFF. In nucleotides, the CDR3 is TGTGCCAGCAGTTTCGACTGGGAGCAGTTCTTC. The V and J genes are TRBV28 and TRBJ2-1; D gene uncertain. The CDR3 is 11 amino acids. The V gene's germline CDR1 is MDHEN and CDR2 SYDVKM. Trimming took off 3 bases at V and 10 bases at J, with 7 bases between the two ends.